This T cell receptor beta chain came from a study of shared clonotypes between healthy human individuals. CDR3 length: 13 residues. The germline V gene has CDR1 GTSNPN and CDR2 SVGIG (reference sequence). V lost 1 base to trimming and J lost 6 bases, with 12 bases between them. Only CD45RO-negative cells positively selected for CCR7 counted as naive CD8 cells, so terminally differentiated effector memory CD45RA+ cells were excluded. Sequencing was performed with immunoSEQ multiplex PCR; in TCRdb, only in-frame clones are kept and a portion is missing. Found here are about 2.2 million clones, 80% to 95% of them singletons; the top ten hold about 1.7%.

The sequence was obtained from a man aged 18 to 29 in good health. Some clones in this sample may be carry-over from other donors' samples. The sequenced sample was naive CD8+ T cells from PBMCs. The genes are TRBV30 and TRBJ1-2, with D perhaps TRBD1 (5 bases). CDR3 region: CAWSGDGYNGYTF. Written as DNA, the CDR3 is TGTGCCTGGAGTGGGGACGGATACAATGGCTACACCTTC.